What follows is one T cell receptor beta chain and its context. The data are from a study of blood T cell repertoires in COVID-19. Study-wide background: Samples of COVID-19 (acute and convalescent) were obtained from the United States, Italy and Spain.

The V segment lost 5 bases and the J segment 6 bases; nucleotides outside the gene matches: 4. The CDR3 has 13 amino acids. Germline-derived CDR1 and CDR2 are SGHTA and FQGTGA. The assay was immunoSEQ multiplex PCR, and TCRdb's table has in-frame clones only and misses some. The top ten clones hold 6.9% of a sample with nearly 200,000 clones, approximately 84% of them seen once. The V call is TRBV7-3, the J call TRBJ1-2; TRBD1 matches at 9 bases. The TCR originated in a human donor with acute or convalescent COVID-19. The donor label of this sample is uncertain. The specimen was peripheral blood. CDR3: CASSVNRGHGYTF. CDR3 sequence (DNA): TGTGCCAGCAGCGTTAACAGGGGGCATGGCTACACCTTC.